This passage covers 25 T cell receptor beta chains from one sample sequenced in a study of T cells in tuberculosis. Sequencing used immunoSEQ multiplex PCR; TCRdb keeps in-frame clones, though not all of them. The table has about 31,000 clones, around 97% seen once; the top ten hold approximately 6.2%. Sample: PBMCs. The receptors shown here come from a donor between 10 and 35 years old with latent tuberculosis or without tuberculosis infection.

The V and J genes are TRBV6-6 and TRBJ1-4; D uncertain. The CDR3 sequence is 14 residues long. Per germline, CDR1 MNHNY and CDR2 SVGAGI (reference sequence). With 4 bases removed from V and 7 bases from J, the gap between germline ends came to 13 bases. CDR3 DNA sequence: TGTGCCAGCAGTTCGTCGGGATTAGGTGAAAAACTGTTTTTT. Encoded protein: CASSSSGLGEKLFF.

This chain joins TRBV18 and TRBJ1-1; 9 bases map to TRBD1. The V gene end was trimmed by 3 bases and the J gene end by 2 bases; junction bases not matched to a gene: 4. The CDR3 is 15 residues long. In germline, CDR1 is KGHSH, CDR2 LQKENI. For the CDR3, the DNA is TGTGCCAGCTCACCCGTGACAGGGGGTAACACTGAAGCTTTCTTT. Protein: CASSPVTGGNTEAFF.

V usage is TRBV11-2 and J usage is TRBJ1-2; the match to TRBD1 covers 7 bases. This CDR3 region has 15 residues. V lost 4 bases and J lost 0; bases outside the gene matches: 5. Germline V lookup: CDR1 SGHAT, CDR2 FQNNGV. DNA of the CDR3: TGTGCCAGCAGCTGGGGGACAGTACCTAACTATGGCTACACCTTC. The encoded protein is CASSWGTVPNYGYTF.

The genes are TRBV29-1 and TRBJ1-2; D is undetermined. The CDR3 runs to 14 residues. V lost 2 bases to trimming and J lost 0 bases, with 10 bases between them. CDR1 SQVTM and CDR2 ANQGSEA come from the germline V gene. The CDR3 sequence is CSVESKYSNYGYTF. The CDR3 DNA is TGCAGCGTTGAAAGCAAATATTCTAACTATGGCTACACCTTC.

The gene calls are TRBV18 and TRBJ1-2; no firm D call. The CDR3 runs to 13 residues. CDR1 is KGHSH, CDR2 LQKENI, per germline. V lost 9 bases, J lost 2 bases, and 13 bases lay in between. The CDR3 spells CASRGQMNYGYTF. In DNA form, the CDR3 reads TGTGCCAGTCGCGGTCAGATGAACTATGGCTACACCTTC.

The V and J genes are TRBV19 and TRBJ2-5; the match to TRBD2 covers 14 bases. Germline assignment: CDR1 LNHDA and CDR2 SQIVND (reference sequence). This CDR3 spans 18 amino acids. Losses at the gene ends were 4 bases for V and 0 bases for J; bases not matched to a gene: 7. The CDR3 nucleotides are TGTGCCAGTAGTACCGGACTAGCGGGGGGTCCAAACCAAGAGACCCAGTACTTC. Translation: CASSTGLAGGPNQETQYF.

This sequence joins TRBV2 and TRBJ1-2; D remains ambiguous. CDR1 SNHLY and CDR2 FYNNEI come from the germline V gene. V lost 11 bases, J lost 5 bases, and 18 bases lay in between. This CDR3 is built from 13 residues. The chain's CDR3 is CAGREMGPYGYTF. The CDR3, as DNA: TGTGCCGGGAGAGAAATGGGCCCTTATGGCTACACCTTC.

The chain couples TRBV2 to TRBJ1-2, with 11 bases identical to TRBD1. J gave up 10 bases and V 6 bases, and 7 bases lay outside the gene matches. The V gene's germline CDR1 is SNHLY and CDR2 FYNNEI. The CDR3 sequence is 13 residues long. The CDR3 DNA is TGTGCCAGCAGCGGGGGACAGGGGGACGACTACACCTTC. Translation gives CASSGGQGDDYTF. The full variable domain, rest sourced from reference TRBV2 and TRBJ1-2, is EPEVTQTPSHQVTQMGQEVILRCVPISNHLYFYWYRQILGQKVEFLVSFYNNEISEKSEIFDDQFSVERPDGSNFTLKIRSTKLEDSAMYFCASSGGQGDDYTFGSGTRLTVV.

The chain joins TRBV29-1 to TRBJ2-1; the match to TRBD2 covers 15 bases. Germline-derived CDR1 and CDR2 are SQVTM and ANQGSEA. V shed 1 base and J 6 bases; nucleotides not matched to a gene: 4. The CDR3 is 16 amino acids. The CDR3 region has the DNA TGCAGCGTTGAAGGGGGACTAGCGGGAGGTATCAATGAGCAGTTCTTC. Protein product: CSVEGGLAGGINEQFF.

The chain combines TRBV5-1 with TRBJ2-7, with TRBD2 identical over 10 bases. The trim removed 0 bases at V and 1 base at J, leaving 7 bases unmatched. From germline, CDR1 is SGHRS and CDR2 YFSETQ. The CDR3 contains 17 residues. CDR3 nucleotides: TGCGCCAGCAGCTTGGGTCTAGCGGGGGCCTTTTCCTACGAGCAGTACTTC. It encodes CASSLGLAGAFSYEQYF.

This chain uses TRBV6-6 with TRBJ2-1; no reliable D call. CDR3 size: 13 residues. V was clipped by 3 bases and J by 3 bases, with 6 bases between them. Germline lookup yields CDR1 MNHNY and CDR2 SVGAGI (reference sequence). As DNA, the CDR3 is TGTGCCAGCAGTTATGGCAACTACAATGAGCAGTTCTTC. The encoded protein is CASSYGNYNEQFF.

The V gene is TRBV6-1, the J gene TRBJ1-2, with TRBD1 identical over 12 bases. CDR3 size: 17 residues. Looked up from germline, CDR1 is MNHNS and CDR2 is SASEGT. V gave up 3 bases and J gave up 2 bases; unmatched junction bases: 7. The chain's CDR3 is CASSDPGTGGPNYGYTF. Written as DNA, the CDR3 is TGTGCCAGCAGTGACCCCGGGACAGGGGGCCCGAACTATGGCTACACCTTC.

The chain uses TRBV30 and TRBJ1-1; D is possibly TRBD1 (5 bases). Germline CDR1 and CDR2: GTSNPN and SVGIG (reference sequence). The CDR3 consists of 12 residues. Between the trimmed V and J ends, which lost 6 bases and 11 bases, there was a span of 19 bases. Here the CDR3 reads CACARDGRWAFF. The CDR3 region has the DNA TGTGCCTGCGCGCGGGACGGAAGATGGGCTTTCTTT.

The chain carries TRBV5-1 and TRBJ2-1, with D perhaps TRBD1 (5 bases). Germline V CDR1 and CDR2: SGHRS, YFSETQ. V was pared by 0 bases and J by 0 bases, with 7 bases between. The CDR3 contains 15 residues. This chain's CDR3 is CASSLGGSSYNEQFF. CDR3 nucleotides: TGCGCCAGCAGCTTGGGGGGCAGCTCCTACAATGAGCAGTTCTTC.

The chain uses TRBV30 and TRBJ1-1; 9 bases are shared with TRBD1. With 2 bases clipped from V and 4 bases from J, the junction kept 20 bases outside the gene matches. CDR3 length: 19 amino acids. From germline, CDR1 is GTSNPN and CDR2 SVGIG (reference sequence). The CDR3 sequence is CAWSPPGTGYTGWATEAFF. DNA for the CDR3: TGTGCCTGGAGTCCCCCCGGGACAGGGTACACGGGATGGGCCACTGAAGCTTTCTTT.

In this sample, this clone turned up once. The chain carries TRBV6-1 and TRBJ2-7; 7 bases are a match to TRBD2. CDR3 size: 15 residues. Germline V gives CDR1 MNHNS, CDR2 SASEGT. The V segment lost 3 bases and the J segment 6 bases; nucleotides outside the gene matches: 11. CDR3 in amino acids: CASSEPRGGTCEQYF. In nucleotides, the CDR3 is TGTGCCAGCAGTGAGCCACGCGGGGGAACCTGCGAGCAGTACTTC.

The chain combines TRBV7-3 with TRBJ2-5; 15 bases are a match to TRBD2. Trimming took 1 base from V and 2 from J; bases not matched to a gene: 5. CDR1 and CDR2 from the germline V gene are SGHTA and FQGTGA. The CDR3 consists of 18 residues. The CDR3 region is CASSLRHGLAGGQETQYF. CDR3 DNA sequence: TGTGCCAGCAGCTTAAGGCATGGACTAGCGGGGGGGCAAGAGACCCAGTACTTC.

In DNA, the CDR3 is TGTGCCAGCAGTTCCTTTGGAGGGGGCCTGTCTGGCTACACCTTC. Its translation: CASSSFGGGLSGYTF. The gene calls are TRBV6-5 and TRBJ1-2, with 7 bases identical to TRBD1. CDR1 MNHEY and CDR2 SVGAGI come from the germline V gene. V shed 4 bases, J shed 7 bases, and the junction held 12 bases outside the gene matches. The CDR3 runs to 15 residues.

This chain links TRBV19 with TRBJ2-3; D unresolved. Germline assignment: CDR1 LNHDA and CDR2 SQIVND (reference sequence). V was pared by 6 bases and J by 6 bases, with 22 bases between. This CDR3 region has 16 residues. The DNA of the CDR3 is TGTGCCAGTAGCACCCATCCCGTGTCCTCGAGGGATACGCAGTATTTT. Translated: CASSTHPVSSRDTQYF.

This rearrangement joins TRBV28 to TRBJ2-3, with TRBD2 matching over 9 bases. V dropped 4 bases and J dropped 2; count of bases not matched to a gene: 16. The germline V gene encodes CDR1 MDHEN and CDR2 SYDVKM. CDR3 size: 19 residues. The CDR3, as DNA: TGTGCCAGCAGTTCCCCCCAGGGAGCCCTAGCGGGGCTCACAGATACGCAGTATTTT. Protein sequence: CASSSPQGALAGLTDTQYF.

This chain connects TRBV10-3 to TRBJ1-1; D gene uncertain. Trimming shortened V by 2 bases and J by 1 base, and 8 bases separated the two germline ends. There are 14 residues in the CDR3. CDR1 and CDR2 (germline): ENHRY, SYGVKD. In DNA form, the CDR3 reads TGTGCCATCAGTGAGAATCGTAGGAACACTGAAGCTTTCTTT. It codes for CAISENRRNTEAFF.

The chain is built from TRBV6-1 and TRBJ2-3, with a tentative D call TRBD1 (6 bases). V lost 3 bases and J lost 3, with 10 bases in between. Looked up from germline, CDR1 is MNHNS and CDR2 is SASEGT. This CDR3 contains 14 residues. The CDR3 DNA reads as TGTGCCAGCAGTGAGTATAGGGGGACAGATACGCAGTATTTT. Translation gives CASSEYRGTDTQYF.

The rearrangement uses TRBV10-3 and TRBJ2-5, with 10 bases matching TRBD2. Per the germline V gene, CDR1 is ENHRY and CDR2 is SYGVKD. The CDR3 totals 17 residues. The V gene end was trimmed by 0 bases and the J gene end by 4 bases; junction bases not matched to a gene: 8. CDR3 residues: CAISESSSSGSGETQYF. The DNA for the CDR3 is TGTGCCATCAGTGAGTCGAGTTCTAGCGGGAGTGGAGAGACCCAGTACTTC.

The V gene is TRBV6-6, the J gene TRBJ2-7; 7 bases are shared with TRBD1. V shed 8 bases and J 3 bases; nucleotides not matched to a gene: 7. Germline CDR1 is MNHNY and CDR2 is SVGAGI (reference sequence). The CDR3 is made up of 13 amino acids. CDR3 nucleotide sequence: TGTGCCAGCTGTAAGGACAGGTACTACGAGCAGTACTTC. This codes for CASCKDRYYEQYF.

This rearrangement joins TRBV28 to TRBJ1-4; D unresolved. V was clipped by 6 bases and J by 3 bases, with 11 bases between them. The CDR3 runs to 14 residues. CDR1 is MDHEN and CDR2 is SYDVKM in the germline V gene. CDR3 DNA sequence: TGTGCCAGCAGACGAGGGTCGGCTAATGAAAAACTGTTTTTT. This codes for CASRRGSANEKLFF.